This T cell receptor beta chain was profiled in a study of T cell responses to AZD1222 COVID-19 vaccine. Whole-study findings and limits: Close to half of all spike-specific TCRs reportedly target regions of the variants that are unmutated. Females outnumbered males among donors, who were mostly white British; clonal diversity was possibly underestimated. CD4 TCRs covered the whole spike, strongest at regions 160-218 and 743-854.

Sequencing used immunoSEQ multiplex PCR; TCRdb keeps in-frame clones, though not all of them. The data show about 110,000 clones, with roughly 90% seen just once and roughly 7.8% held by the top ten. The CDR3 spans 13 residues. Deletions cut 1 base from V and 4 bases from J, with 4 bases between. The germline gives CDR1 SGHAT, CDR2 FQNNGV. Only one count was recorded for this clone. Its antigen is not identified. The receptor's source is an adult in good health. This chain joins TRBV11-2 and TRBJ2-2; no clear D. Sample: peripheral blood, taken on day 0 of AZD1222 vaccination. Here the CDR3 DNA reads TGTGCCAGCAGCTTAGTAGTCACCGGGGAGCTGTTTTTT. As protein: CASSLVVTGELFF. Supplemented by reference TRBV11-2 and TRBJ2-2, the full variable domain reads EAGVAQSPRYKIIEKRQSVAFWCNPISGHATLYWYQQILGQGPKLLIQFQNNGVVDDSQLPKDRFSAERLKGVDSTLKIQPAKLEDSAVYLCASSLVVTGELFFGEGSRLTVL.